These 8 T cell receptor beta chains were all obtained from the same sample, sequenced in a study of regulatory T cells in long-lasting Graves disease. According to the study, TCR beta libraries were built with iRepertoire HTBI primers and CDR3-region Arm-PCR. TCRdb processed the multiplex PCR reads anew with MiXCR; each CDR3 protein has one entry. The table includes approximately 540,000 distinct CDR3 sequences, around 12% detected once. Time point indicated: newly diagnosed GD, antithyroid drugs for less than 3 months. Following extraction of RNA from PBMCs, that RNA was used to make the TCR library. This sample also belongs to another study, concerning T cells in Graves' hyperthyroidism and ophthalmopathy.

The material was peripheral blood mononuclear cells (PBMCs), obtained at new diagnosis, from a patient treated with antithyroid drugs. These receptors were taken from a woman in her 30s with Graves disease.

This clonotype has a count of ten or more. J is TRBJ1-4 and V is TRBV6-9; the match to TRBD1 covers 7 bases. The CDR3 runs 14 residues. CDR1 is MNHGY and CDR2 is SVAAGI in the germline V gene. J was trimmed by 6 bases and V by 4 bases; bases with no gene match: 5. CDR3 in amino acids: CASSSPGTDEKLFF. The CDR3 DNA reads TGTGCCAGCAGTTCCCCCGGGACAGATGAAAAACTGTTTTTT.

This clonotype was counted ten times or more. The chain employs TRBV27 and TRBJ1-1; TRBD1 matches at 9 bases. The CDR3 spans 15 residues. With 4 bases clipped from V and 1 base from J, the junction kept 4 bases outside the gene matches. Germline-derived CDR1 and CDR2 are MNHEY and SMNVEV (reference sequence). CDR3 coding DNA: TGTGCCAGCAGTTCGGACAGGGGAAAGAACACTGAAGCTTTCTTT. This translates into CASSSDRGKNTEAFF.

This clonotype was counted only a few times. The chain is built from TRBV15 and TRBJ1-6; no clear D gene. The CDR3 is 14 residues long. V was shortened by 3 bases and J by 1 base, with 4 bases between the two germline ends. The germline V gene encodes CDR1 LNHNV and CDR2 YYDKDF (reference sequence). The CDR3 protein is CATSRGSYNSPLHF. As DNA, the CDR3 is TGTGCCACCAGCAGGGGATCCTATAATTCACCCCTCCACTTT. Based on the CDR3 plus reference TRBV15 and TRBJ1-6, the full variable domain is DAMVIQNPRYQVTQFGKPVTLSCSQTLNHNVMYWYQQKSSQAPKLLFHYYDKDFNNEADTPDNFQSRRPNTSFCFLDIRSPGLGDTAMYLCATSRGSYNSPLHFGNGTRLTVT.

The table lists this clonotype with a few counts. This chain joins TRBV10-3 and TRBJ1-2; 7 nucleotides line up with TRBD1. Germline V lookup: CDR1 ENHRY, CDR2 SYGVKD. This CDR3 comprises 15 residues. The junction had 9 bases not matched to a gene; V was cut back by 2 bases and J by 6 bases. The CDR3 region is CAISENGQVEHGYTF. The CDR3 region has the DNA TGTGCCATCAGTGAGAACGGACAGGTTGAACATGGCTACACCTTC.

The table lists this clonotype with a count of one. A far larger clone is off by one base, so a read error is likely. J is TRBJ2-7 and V is TRBV2; D is ambiguous. CDR1 SNHLY and CDR2 FYNNEI come from the germline V gene. V lost 6 bases and J 7 bases, leaving 4 bases between the germline ends. CDR3 size: 9 residues. The CDR3 loop is CASRREQYF. In DNA, the CDR3 is TGTGCCAGCAGAAGGGAGCAGTACTTC.

This clonotype has a handful of counts. This chain joins TRBV10-3 and TRBJ2-6; TRBD1 matches at 9 bases. The germline V gene has CDR1 ENHRY and CDR2 SYGVKD. V lost 6 bases, J lost 2 bases, and 2 bases stayed unmatched. CDR3 length: 15 amino acids. The CDR3 is CAIRGQGAGANVLTF. Written as DNA, the CDR3 is TGTGCCATCAGGGGACAGGGCGCTGGGGCCAACGTCCTGACTTTC.

A single count supports this clonotype. The rearrangement joins TRBV19 to TRBJ2-1; D uncertain. CDR1 is LNHDA, CDR2 SQIVND, per germline (reference sequence). V was shortened by 6 bases and J by 9 bases, with 12 bases between the two germline ends. This CDR3 has 12 amino acids. The CDR3 loop reads CASRTPAGEQFF. The CDR3 coding sequence is TGTGCCAGTAGAACCCCAGCAGGTGAGCAGTTCTTC. Complete variable domain (other parts from reference TRBV19 and TRBJ2-1): DGGITQSPKYLFRKEGQNVTLSCEQNLNHDAMYWYRQDPGQGLRLIYYSQIVNDFQKGDIAEGYSVSREKKESFPLTVTSAQKNPTAFYLCASRTPAGEQFFGPGTRLTVL.

There are a few counts of this clonotype. V is TRBV27 and J is TRBJ2-3, with D perhaps TRBD2 (5 bases). Trimming left V 3 bases short and J 0 bases short, with 7 bases between. The germline gives CDR1 MNHEY, CDR2 SMNVEV (reference sequence). This CDR3 has 14 amino acids. DNA of the CDR3: TGTGCCAGCAGTTTTAGCGTTAGCACAGATACGCAGTATTTT. This codes for CASSFSVSTDTQYF.